Listed below are T cell receptor beta chains from one sample, sequenced in a study of early T cells in non-severe SARS-CoV-2 infection. TCRdb ran MiXCR on the 5' RACE reads and lists one entry per CDR3 protein. Of roughly 97,000 distinct CDR3 sequences detected, approximately 9.9% appear once; the ten largest clones hold approximately 4.7%. The material was whole blood, obtained at baseline. The source is an adult who was a healthcare worker with PCR-confirmed SARS-CoV-2 infection or an uninfected control (not recorded which). Both conserved end residues are part of each CDR3. A D gene is named only where the DNA matches it firmly. The size of a clone is reported for some rows only, either as once, few or many, or as a class for expanded clones.

TRBJ2-7 TRBV5-1 . TRBD1 CASSLAGTGSDEQYF TGCGCCAGCAGCTTAGCCGGGACAGGGAGTGACGAGCAGTACTTC
TRBJ2-1 TRBV11-3 . . CASSPGLSSYNEQFF TGTGCCAGCAGCCCGGGCCTTAGCTCCTACAATGAGCAGTTCTTC
TRBJ2-2 TRBV7-6 . . CASTTGAGSTGELFF TGTGCCAGCACAACAGGAGCCGGGTCGACCGGGGAGCTGTTTTTT
TRBJ2-2 TRBV5-1 many . CASSLADGAELFF TGCGCCAGCAGCTTGGCGGATGGAGCGGAGCTGTTTTTT
TRBJ2-5 TRBV24-1 few . CATEEGGAGQETQYF TGTGCCACCGAGGAAGGCGGAGCGGGCCAAGAGACCCAGTACTTC
TRBJ1-3 TRBV7-2 . TRBD1 CASRTTGGSGNTIYF TGTGCCAGCAGGACTACAGGGGGATCTGGAAACACCATATATTTT
TRBJ2-3 TRBV7-2 . . CASSLPYSTDTQYF TGTGCCAGCAGCTTACCGTATAGCACAGATACGCAGTATTTT
TRBJ2-1 TRBV5-1 few TRBD2 CASSLSRAGAGEQFF TGCGCCAGCAGCTTGTCTCGCGCGGGAGCAGGGGAGCAGTTCTTC
TRBJ2-5 TRBV20-1 . . CSARPFLGTQYF TGCAGTGCTAGACCTTTTCTGGGGACCCAGTACTTC
TRBJ1-1 TRBV7-2 few . CASSLLGGPTEAFF TGTGCCAGCAGTTTGCTAGGGGGGCCAACTGAAGCTTTCTTT
TRBJ1-2 TRBV3-1 many . CASSPQGRGYTF TGTGCCAGCAGCCCACAGGGTCGGGGCTACACCTTC
TRBJ2-4 TRBV15 . . CATRASGDIQYF TGTGCCACCAGGGCTTCGGGGGACATTCAGTACTTC
TRBJ1-3 TRBV7-9 few . CVTQLDDTIYF TGTGTCACTCAATTGGATGACACCATATATTTT
TRBJ2-5 TRBV5-6 . . CASSLETSAQETQYF TGTGCCAGCAGCCTTGAGACATCGGCCCAAGAGACCCAGTACTTC
TRBJ2-7 TRBV7-8 few . CASSLGRVYVYEQYF TGTGCCAGCAGCTTGGGACGGGTTTACGTTTACGAGCAGTACTTC
TRBJ2-3 TRBV5-5 . . CASSWLVKLTDTQYF TGTGCCAGCAGCTGGTTAGTGAAGCTGACAGATACGCAGTATTTT
TRBJ2-3 TRBV2 many TRBD1 CASKDDRADTQYF TGTGCCAGCAAGGACGACAGGGCTGATACGCAGTATTTT
TRBJ1-5 TRBV6-5 many . CASSSGEDQPQHF TGTGCCAGCAGTTCAGGGGAGGATCAGCCCCAGCATTTT
TRBJ1-1 TRBV5-1 once . CASSSGDYTEAFF TGCGCCAGCAGCTCGGGAGATTACACTGAAGCTTTCTTT
TRBJ2-3 TRBV12-3/TRBV12-4 few TRBD2 CASSLVSRGLAEFTDTQYF TGTGCCAGCAGTTTAGTTTCTAGGGGACTAGCGGAATTCACAGATACGCAGTATTTT
TRBJ2-2 TRBV2 many TRBD1 CASSARTGGITGELFF TGTGCCAGCAGCGCGAGGACAGGGGGCATCACCGGGGAGCTGTTTTTT
TRBJ1-4 TRBV30 . TRBD1 CASQGAPNEKLFF TGTGCCTCGCAGGGGGCGCCTAATGAAAAACTGTTTTTT
TRBJ2-7 TRBV27 few TRBD2 CASSLSGRNEQYF TGTGCCAGCAGTCTTAGCGGGAGGAACGAGCAGTACTTC
TRBJ2-1 TRBV7-8 . TRBD2 CASSSTSGSYNEQFF TGTGCCAGCAGCTCCACTAGCGGCTCCTACAATGAGCAGTTCTTC
TRBJ1-6 TRBV11-2 . . CASSLDGRAPSPLHF TGTGCCAGCAGCTTAGATGGCAGGGCGCCATCACCCCTCCACTTT
TRBJ2-1 TRBV14 . . CASSQGILTGTVRNEQFF TGTGCCAGCAGCCAAGGAATTCTGACAGGCACGGTTCGCAATGAGCAGTTCTTC
TRBJ2-1 TRBV7-6 many . CASSLAWAGEQFF TGTGCCAGCAGCTTAGCGTGGGCAGGTGAGCAGTTCTTC
TRBJ1-1 TRBV14 . . CASSQELWAGTEAFF TGTGCCAGCAGCCAAGAACTGTGGGCAGGGACTGAAGCTTTCTTT
TRBJ2-3 TRBV29-1 many TRBD1 CSVEQGAGTQYF TGCAGCGTTGAGCAGGGGGCTGGTACGCAGTATTTT
TRBJ2-7 TRBV20-1 few TRBD2 CSAWTSGPYEQYF TGCAGTGCCTGGACTAGCGGCCCCTACGAGCAGTACTTC
TRBJ1-1 TRBV5-1 many . CASRQTANTEAFF TGCGCCAGCAGACAGACAGCAAACACTGAAGCTTTCTTT
TRBJ2-2 TRBV2 many . CASSENGGIGELFF TGTGCCAGCAGTGAGAATGGGGGCATCGGGGAGCTGTTTTTT
TRBJ1-6 TRBV2 many . CASRGVVNSPLHF TGTGCCAGCAGGGGAGTAGTTAATTCACCCCTCCACTTT